The 3 T cell receptor beta chains below were found in one sample sequenced in a study of blood T cell repertoires in COVID-19. The repertoire was sequenced with immunoSEQ multiplex PCR; TCRdb's copy has only in-frame clones and lacks some. The table lists 90,000 to 110,000 clones, roughly 79% of them singletons. The source material was peripheral blood. The receptor source for this set is a man older than 75 with acute or convalescent COVID-19.

This clone showed up just a few times. The genes are TRBV11-2 and TRBJ1-1; D call uncertain. This CDR3 has 15 residues. V was trimmed by 6 bases and J by 5 bases, leaving 19 bases between them. Per the germline V gene, CDR1 is SGHAT and CDR2 is FQNNGV. CDR3 coding DNA: TGTGCCAGCAGGGTAGAGGGAGGAGGCAGGACTGAAGCTTTCTTT. Translated: CASRVEGGGRTEAFF.

This clone showed up just a few times. The chain employs TRBV6-5 and TRBJ1-1; 9 bases match TRBD1. The V gene end was trimmed by 2 bases and the J gene end by 2 bases; junction bases not matched to a gene: 6. The CDR3 runs 16 residues. Germline CDR1 MNHEY, CDR2 SVGAGI. The CDR3 protein is CASSYPGQGGNTEAFF. In DNA form, the CDR3 reads TGTGCCAGCAGTTACCCGGGACAGGGTGGCAACACTGAAGCTTTCTTT.

The chain is built from TRBV28 and TRBJ2-7; perhaps TRBD1 as D (5 bases). CDR1 MDHEN and CDR2 SYDVKM come from the germline V gene. The length of the CDR3 is 15 residues. Between the trimmed V and J ends, which lost 5 bases and 6 bases, there was a span of 20 bases. The DNA of the CDR3 is TGTGCCAGCAGTCCCCACAGGAGATCGGCCTTCGAGCAGTACTTC. This codes for CASSPHRRSAFEQYF.